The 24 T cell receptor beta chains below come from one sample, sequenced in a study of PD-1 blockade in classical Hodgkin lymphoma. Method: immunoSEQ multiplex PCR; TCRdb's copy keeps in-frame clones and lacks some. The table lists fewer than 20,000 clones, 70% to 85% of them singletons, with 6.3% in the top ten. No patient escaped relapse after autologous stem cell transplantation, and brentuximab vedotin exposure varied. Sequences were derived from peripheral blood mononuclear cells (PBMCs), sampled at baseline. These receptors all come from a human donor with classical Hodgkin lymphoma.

As DNA, the CDR3 is TGCAGCGTTGAAGGAGGGCAGGGTTTTAACACTGAAGCTTTCTTT. Protein product: CSVEGGQGFNTEAFF. The V call is TRBV29-1, the J call TRBJ1-1; maybe TRBD1 (5 bases). CDR1 and CDR2 (germline): SQVTM, ANQGSEA. The CDR3 loop spans 15 amino acids. Trimming took 1 base from V and 2 from J, leaving 14 bases between them.

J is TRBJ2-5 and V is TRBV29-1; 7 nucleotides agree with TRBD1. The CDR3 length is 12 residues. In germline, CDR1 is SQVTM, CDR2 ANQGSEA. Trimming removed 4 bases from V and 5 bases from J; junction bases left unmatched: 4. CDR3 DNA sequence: TGCAGCGTTGGACAGGGCGGTGAGACCCAGTACTTC. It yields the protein CSVGQGGETQYF.

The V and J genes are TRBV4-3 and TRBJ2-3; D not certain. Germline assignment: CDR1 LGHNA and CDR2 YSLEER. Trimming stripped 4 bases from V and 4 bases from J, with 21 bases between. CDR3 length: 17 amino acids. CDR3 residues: CASSLEVSRAAADTQYF. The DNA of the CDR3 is TGCGCCAGCAGCCTAGAAGTGTCTCGGGCAGCTGCAGATACGCAGTATTTT.

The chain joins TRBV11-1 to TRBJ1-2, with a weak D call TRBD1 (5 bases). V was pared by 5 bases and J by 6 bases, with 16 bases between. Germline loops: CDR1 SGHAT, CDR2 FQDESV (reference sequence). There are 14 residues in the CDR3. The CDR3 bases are TGTGCCAGCAGCCCCCGGGGCGACGGGAATGGCTACACCTTC. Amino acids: CASSPRGDGNGYTF.

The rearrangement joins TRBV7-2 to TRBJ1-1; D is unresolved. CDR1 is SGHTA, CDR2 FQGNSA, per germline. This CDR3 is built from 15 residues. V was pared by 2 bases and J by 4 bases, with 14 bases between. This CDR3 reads CASSLTPGIGTEAFF. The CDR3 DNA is TGTGCCAGCAGCTTAACCCCAGGAATCGGCACTGAAGCTTTCTTT.

DNA of the CDR3: TGTGCCAGCCCCCCAAGCAGCAGGAAAAGTTTCTACAATCAGCCCCAGCATTTT. It codes for CASPPSSRKSFYNQPQHF. V and J are TRBV6-7 and TRBJ1-5; D gene uncertain. TRBV6-7 is an ORF for which the function is uncertain. The CDR3 consists of 18 residues. The ends were cut back, 8 bases at V and 3 bases at J, with 26 bases in the middle.

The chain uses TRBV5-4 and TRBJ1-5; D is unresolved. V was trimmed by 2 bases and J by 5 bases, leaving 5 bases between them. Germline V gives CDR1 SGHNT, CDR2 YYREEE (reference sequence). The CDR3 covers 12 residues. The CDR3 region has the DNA TGTGCCAGCAGCTTTCTCGATCAGCCCCAGCATTTT. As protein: CASSFLDQPQHF.

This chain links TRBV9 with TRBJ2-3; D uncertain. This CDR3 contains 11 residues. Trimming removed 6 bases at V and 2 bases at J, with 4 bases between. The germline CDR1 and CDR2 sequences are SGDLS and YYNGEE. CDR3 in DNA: TGTGCCAGCACCGACACAGATACGCAGTATTTT. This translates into CASTDTDTQYF.

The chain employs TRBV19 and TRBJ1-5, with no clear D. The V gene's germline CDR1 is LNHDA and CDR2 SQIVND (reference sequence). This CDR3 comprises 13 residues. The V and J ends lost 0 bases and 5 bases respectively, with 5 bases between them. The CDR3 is CASSIDLDQPQHF. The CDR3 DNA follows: TGTGCCAGTAGTATAGATTTGGATCAGCCCCAGCATTTT.

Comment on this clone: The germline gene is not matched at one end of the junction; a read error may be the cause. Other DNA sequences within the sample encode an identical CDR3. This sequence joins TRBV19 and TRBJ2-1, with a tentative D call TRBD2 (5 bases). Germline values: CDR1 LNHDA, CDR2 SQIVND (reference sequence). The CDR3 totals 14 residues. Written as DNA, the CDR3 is TGCGCCAGTAGTACCTTAGCCCGAGGGAATGAGCAGTTCTTC. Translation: CASSTLARGNEQFF.

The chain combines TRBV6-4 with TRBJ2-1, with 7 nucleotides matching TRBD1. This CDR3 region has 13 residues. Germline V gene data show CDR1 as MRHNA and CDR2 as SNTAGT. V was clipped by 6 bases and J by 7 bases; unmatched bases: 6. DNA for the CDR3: TGTGCCAGCAGGGCAGGGGGAAGAAATGAGCAGTTCTTC. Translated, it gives CASRAGGRNEQFF.

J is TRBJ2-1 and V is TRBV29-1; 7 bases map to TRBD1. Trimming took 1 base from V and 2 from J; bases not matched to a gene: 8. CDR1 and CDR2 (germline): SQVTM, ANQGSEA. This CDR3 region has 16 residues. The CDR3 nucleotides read TGCAGCGTTGAAGTCGCCGCCGGGACAGCCTACAATGAGCAGTTCTTC. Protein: CSVEVAAGTAYNEQFF.

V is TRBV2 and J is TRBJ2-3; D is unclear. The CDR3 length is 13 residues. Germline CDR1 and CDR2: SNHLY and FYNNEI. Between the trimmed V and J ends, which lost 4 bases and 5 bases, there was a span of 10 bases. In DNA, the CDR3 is TGTGCCAGCAGTGGAATGGGTAGAGATACGCAGTATTTT. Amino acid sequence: CASSGMGRDTQYF.

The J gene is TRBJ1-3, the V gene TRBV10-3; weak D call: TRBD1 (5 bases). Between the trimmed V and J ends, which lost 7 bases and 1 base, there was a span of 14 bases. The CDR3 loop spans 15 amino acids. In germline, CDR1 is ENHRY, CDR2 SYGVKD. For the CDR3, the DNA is TGTGCCATCAAGGGGATGGGGATTTCTGGAAACACCATATATTTT. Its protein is CAIKGMGISGNTIYF.

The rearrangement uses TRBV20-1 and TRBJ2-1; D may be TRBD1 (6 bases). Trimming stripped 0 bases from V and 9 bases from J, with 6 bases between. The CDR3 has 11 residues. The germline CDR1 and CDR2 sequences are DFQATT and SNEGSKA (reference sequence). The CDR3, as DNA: TGCAGTGCTAGAGACAGGGGTGAGCAGTTCTTC. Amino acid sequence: CSARDRGEQFF.

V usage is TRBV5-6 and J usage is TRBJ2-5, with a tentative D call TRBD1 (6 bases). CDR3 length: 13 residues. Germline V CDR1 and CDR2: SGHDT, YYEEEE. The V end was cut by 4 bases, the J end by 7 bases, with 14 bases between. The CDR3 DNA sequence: TGTGCCAGCAGCCAAGGACAGCCATGGACCCAGTACTTC. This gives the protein CASSQGQPWTQYF.

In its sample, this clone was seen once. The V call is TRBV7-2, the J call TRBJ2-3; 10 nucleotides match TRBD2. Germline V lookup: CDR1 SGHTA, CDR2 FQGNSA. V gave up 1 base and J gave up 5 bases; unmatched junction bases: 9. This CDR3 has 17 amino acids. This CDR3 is CASSLGPSGGAQDTQYF. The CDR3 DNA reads TGTGCCAGCAGCTTAGGGCCCAGCGGGGGGGCCCAAGATACGCAGTATTTT. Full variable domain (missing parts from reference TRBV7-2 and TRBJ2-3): GAGVSQSPSNKVTEKGKDVELRCDPISGHTALYWYRQSLGQGLEFLIYFQGNSAPDKSGLPSDRFSAERTGGSVSTLTIQRTQQEDSAVYLCASSLGPSGGAQDTQYFGPGTRLTVL.

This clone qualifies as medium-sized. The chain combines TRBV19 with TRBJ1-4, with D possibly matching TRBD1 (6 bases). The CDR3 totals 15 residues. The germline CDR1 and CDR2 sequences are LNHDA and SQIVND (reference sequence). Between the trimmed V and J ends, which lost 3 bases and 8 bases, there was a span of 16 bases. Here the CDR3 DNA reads TGTGCCAGTAGTATCCTTTGGGGGCCCGAGGAAAAACTGTTTTTT. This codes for CASSILWGPEEKLFF.

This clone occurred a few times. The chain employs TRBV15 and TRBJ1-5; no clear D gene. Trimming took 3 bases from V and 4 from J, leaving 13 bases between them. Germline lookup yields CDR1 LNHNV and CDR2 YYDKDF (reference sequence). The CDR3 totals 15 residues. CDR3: CATSSDGRGNQPQHF. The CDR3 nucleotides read TGTGCCACCAGCAGCGATGGACGGGGAAATCAGCCCCAGCATTTT.

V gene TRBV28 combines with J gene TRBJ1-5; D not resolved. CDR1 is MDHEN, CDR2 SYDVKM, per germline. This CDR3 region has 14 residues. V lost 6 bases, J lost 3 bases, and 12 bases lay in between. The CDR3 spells CASSSGPVNQPQHF. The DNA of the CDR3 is TGTGCCAGCAGCTCCGGACCGGTCAATCAGCCCCAGCATTTT.

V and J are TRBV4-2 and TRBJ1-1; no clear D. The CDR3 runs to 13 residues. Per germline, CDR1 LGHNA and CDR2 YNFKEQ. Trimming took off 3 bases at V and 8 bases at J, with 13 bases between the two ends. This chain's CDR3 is CASSHPTREEAFF. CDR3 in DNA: TGTGCCAGCAGCCACCCTACCCGGGAGGAAGCTTTCTTT.

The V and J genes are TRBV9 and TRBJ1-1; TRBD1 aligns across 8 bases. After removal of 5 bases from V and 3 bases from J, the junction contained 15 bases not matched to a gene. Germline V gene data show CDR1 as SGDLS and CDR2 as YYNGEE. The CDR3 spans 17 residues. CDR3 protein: CASSKASTRGQDTEAFF. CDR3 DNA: TGTGCCAGCAGTAAAGCATCTACCAGGGGGCAGGACACTGAAGCTTTCTTT. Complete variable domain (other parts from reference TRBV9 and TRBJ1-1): DSGVTQTPKHLITATGQRVTLRCSPRSGDLSVYWYQQSLDQGLQFLIQYYNGEERAKGNILERFSAQQFPDLHSELNLSSLELGDSALYFCASSKASTRGQDTEAFFGQGTRLTVV.

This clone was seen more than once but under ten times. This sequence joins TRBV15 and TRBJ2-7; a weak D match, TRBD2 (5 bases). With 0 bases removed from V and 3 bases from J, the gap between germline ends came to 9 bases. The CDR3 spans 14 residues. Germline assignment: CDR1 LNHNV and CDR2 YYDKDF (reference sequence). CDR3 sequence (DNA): TGTGCCACCAGCAGAGATCGTGGGAGCTACGAGCAGTACTTC. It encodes CATSRDRGSYEQYF.

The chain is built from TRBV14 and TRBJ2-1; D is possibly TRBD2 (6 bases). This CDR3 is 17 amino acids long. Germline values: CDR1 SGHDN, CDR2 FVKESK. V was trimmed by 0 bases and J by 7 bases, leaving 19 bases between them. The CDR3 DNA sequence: TGTGCCAGCAGCCAAGACTCCCCGTGGGACTGGAGGAATGAGCAGTTCTTC. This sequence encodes CASSQDSPWDWRNEQFF.